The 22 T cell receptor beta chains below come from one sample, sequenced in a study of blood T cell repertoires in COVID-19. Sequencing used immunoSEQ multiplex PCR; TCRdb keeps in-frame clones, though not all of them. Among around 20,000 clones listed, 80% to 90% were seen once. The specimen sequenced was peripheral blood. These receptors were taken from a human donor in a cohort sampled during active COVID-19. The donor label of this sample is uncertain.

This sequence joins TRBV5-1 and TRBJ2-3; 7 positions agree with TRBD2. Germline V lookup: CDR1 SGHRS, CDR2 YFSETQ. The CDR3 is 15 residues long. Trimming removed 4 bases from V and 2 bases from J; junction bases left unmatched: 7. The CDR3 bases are TGCGCCAGCAGCCCGATGGGGGGGGACACAGATACGCAGTATTTT. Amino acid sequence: CASSPMGGDTDTQYF.

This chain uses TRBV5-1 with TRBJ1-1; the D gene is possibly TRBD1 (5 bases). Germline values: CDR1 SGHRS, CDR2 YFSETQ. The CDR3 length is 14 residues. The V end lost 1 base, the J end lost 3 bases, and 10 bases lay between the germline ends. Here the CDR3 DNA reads TGCGCCAGCAGCTTGACCGGGGGGTACACTGAAGCTTTCTTT. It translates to CASSLTGGYTEAFF.

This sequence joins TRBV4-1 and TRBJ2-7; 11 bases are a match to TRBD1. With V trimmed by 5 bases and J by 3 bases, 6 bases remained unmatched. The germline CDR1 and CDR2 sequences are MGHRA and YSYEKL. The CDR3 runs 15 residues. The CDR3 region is CASSSGGTGGYEQYF. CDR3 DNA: TGCGCCAGCAGCTCAGGTGGGACAGGGGGCTACGAGCAGTACTTC.

This CDR3 reads CASGLPTLRDRVIGSNQPQHF. The CDR3 coding sequence is TGTGCTAGTGGTTTGCCAACCCTCCGGGACAGGGTAATAGGGAGCAATCAGCCCCAGCATTTT. The rearrangement uses TRBV12-5 and TRBJ1-5, with TRBD1 identical over 9 bases. Germline-derived CDR1 and CDR2 are LGHNT and FRNRAP. The CDR3 extends over 21 amino acids. The V segment lost 2 bases and the J segment 1 base; nucleotides outside the gene matches: 18.

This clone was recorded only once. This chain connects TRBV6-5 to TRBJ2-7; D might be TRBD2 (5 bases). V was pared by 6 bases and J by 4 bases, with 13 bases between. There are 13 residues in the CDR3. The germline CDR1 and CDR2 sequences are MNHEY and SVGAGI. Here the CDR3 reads CASSPGDRYEQYF. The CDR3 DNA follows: TGTGCCAGCAGCCCCGGGGATCGGTACGAGCAGTACTTC.

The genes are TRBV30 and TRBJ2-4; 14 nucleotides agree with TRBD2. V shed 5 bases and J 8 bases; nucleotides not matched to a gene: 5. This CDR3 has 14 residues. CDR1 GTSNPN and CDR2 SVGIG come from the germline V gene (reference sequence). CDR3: CAWSRGLAGDIQYF. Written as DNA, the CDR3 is TGTGCCTGGTCTAGGGGACTAGCGGGAGACATTCAGTACTTC.

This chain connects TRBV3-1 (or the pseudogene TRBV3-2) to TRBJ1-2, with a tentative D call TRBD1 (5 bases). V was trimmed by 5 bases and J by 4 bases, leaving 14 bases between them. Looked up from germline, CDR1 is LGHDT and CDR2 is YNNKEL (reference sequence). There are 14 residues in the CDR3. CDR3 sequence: CASSTEPGLYGYTF. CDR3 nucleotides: TGTGCCAGCAGCACGGAGCCGGGACTCTATGGCTACACCTTC.

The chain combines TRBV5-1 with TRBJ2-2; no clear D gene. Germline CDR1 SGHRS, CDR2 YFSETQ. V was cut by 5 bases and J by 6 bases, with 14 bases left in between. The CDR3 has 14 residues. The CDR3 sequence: CASRSQTESGELFF. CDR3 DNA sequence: TGCGCCAGCAGGTCCCAAACAGAGTCCGGGGAGCTGTTTTTT.

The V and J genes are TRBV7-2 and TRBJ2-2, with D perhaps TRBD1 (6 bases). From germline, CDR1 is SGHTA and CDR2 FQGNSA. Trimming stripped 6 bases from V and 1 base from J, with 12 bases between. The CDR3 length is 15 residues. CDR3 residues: CASRQGEWNTGELFF. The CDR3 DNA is TGTGCCAGCAGACAGGGAGAATGGAACACCGGGGAGCTGTTTTTT.

The CDR3 reads CASGTSHNEQFF. As DNA, the CDR3 is TGTGCCAGCGGGACTAGCCACAATGAGCAGTTCTTC. The chain recombines TRBV19 with TRBJ2-1; 9 bases agree with TRBD2. In germline, CDR1 is LNHDA, CDR2 SQIVND (reference sequence). This CDR3 region has 12 residues. The V segment lost 9 bases and the J segment 5 bases; nucleotides outside the gene matches: 2.

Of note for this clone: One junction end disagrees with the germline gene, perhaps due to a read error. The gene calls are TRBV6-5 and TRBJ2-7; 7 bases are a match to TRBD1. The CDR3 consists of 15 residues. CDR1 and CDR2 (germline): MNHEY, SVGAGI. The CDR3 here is CASSDSGTVTYEQYF. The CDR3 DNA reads TGTGCCAGCAGTGACTCCGGGACAGTAACCTACGAGCAGTACTTC.

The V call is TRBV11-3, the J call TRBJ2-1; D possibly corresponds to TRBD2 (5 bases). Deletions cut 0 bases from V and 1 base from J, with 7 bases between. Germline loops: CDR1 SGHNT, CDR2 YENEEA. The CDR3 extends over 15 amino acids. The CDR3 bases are TGTGCCAGCAGCTTAGAGGGGAGTTCCTACAATGAGCAGTTCTTC. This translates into CASSLEGSSYNEQFF.

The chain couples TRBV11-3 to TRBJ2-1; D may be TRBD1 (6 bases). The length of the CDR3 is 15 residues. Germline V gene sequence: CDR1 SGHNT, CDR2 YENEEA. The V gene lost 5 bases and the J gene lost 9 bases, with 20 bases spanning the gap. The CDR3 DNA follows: TGTGCCAGCAGCCCTCCCCGGGCAGGGGTTAGTGAGCAGTTCTTC. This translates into CASSPPRAGVSEQFF.

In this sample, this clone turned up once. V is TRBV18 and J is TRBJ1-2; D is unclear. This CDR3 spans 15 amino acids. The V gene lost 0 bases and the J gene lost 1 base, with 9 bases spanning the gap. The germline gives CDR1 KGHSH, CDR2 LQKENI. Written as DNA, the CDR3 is TGTGCCAGCTCACCACCGGGAGGTGGTAACTATGGCTACACCTTC. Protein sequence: CASSPPGGGNYGYTF. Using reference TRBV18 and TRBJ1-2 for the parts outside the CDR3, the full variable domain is NAGVMQNPRHLVRRRGQEARLRCSPMKGHSHVYWYRQLPEEGLKFMVYLQKENIIDESGMPKERFSAEFPKEGPSILRIQQVVRGDSAAYFCASSPPGGGNYGYTFGSGTRLTVV.

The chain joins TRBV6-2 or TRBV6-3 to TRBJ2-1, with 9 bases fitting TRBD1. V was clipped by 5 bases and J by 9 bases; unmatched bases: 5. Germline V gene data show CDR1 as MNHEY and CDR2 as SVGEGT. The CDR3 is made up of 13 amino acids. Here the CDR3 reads CASSLTGGVEQFF. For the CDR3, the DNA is TGTGCCAGCAGTCTGACAGGGGGGGTTGAGCAGTTCTTC.

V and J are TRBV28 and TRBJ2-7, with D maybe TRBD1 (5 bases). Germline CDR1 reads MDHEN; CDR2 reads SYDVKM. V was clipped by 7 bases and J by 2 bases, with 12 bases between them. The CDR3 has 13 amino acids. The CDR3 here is CASTPQVAYEQYF. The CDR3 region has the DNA TGTGCCAGCACCCCACAGGTGGCCTACGAGCAGTACTTC.

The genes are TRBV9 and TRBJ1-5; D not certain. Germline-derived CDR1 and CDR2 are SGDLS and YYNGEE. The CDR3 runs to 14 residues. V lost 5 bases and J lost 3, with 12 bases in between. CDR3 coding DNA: TGTGCCAGCAGTCCTACAGAGCTCAATCAGCCCCAGCATTTT. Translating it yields CASSPTELNQPQHF.

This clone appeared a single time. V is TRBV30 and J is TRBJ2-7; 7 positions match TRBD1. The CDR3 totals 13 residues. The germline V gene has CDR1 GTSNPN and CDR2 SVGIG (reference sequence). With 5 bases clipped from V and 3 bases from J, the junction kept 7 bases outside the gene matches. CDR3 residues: CAWDRDSYYEQYF. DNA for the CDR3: TGTGCCTGGGACCGGGACAGCTACTACGAGCAGTACTTC.

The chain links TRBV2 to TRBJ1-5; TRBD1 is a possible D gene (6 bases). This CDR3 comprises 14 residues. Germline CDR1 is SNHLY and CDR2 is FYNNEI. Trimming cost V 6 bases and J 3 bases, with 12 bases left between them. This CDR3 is CASSEQGSNQPQHF. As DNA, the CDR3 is TGTGCCAGCAGCGAACAGGGTTCCAATCAGCCCCAGCATTTT.

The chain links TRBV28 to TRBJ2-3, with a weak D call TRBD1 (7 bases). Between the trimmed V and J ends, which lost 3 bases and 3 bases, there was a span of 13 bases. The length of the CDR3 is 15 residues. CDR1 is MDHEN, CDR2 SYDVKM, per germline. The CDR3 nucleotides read TGTGCCAGCAGTTTGATCCAGGGGGGTACAGATACGCAGTATTTT. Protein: CASSLIQGGTDTQYF.

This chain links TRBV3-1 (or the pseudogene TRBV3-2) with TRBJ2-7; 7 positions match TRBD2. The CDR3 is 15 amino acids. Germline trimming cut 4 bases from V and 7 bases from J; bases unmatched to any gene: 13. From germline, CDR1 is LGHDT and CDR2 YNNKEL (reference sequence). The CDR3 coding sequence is TGTGCCAGCAGCCTCAGGGCCGCGGGAGATATGGAGCAGTACTTC. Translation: CASSLRAAGDMEQYF.

The CDR3 sequence: CASSLLGQGGEKLFF. CDR3 sequence (DNA): TGTGCCAGCAGTTTACTGGGACAGGGAGGCGAAAAACTGTTTTTT. This chain uses TRBV28 with TRBJ1-4, with 9 positions matching TRBD1. Unmatched junction bases numbered 6, after V lost 2 bases and J lost 8 bases. The CDR3 sequence is 15 residues long. Looked up from germline, CDR1 is MDHEN and CDR2 is SYDVKM. Full variable domain (outside the CDR3, taken from reference TRBV28 and TRBJ1-4): DVKVTQSSRYLVKRTGEKVFLECVQDMDHENMFWYRQDPGLGLRLIYFSYDVKMKEKGDIPEGYSVSREKKERFSLILESASTNQTSMYLCASSLLGQGGEKLFFGSGTQLSVL.